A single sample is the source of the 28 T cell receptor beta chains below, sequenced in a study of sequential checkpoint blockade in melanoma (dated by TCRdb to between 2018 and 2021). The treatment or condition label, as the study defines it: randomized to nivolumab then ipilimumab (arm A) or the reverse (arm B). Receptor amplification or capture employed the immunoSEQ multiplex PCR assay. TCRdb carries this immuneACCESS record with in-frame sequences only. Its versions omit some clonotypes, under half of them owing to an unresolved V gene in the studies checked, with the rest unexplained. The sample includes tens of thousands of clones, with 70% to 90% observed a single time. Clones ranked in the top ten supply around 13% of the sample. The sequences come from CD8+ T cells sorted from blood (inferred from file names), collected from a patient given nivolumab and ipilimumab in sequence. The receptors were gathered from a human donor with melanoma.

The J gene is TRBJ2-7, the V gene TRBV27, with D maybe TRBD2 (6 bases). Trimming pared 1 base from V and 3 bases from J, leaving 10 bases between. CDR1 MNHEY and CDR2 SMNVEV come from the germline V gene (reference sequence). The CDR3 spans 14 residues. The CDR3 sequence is CASSLLADHYEQYF. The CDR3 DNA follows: TGTGCCAGCAGTTTATTAGCGGACCACTACGAGCAGTACTTC.

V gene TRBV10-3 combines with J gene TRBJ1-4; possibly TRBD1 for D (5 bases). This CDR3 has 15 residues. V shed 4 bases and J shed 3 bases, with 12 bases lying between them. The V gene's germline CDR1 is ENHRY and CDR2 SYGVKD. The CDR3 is CAISGSGGPNEKLFF. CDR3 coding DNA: TGTGCCATCAGTGGTTCGGGGGGACCTAATGAAAAACTGTTTTTT.

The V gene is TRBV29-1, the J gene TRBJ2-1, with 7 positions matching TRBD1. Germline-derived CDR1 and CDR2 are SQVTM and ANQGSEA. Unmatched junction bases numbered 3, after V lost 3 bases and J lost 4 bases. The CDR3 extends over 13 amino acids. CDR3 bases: TGCAGCGTTGAGGGACAGACATACAATGAGCAGTTCTTC. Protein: CSVEGQTYNEQFF.

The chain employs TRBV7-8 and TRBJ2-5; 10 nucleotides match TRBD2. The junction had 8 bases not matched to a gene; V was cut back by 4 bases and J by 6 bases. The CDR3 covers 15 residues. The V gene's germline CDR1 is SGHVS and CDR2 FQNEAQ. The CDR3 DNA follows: TGTGCCAGCAGCTCCCCTAGCGGGGGACGGAAGACCCAGTACTTC. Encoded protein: CASSSPSGGRKTQYF.

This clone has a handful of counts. The CDR3 DNA reads as TGTGCCAGCAGCCAAGCAGGGTTCCATGGCTACACCTTC. It specifies CASSQAGFHGYTF. The rearrangement links TRBV14 to TRBJ1-2; D perhaps matches TRBD1 (5 bases). Germline CDR1 and CDR2: SGHDN and FVKESK. Trimming cost V 1 base and J 6 bases, with 9 bases left between them. This CDR3 contains 13 residues.

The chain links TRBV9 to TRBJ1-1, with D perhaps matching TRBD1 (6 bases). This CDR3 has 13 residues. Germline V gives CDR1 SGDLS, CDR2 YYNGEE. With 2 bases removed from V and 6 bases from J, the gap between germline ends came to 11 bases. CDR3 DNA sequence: TGTGCCAGCAGCGTGGGGGCCTCCCCTGAAGCTTTCTTT. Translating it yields CASSVGASPEAFF.

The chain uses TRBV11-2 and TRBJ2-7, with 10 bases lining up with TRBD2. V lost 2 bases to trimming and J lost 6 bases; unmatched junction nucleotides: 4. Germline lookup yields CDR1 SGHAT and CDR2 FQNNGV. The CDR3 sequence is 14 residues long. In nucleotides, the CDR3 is TGTGCCAGCAGCTTACTAGCGGGAGCTCTCGAGCAGTACTTC. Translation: CASSLLAGALEQYF.

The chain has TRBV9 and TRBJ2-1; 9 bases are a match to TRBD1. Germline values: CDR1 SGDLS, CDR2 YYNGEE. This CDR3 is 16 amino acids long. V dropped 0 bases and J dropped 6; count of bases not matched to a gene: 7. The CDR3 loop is CASSVARDRAPNEQFF. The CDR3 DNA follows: TGTGCCAGCAGCGTAGCTAGGGACAGGGCGCCCAATGAGCAGTTCTTC.

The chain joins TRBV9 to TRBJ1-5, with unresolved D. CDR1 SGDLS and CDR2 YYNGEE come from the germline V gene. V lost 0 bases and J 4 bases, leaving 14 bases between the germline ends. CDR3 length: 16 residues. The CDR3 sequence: CASSVVSTARNQPQHF. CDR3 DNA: TGTGCCAGCAGCGTAGTAAGCACAGCCCGAAATCAGCCCCAGCATTTT. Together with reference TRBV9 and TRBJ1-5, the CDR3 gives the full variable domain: DSGVTQTPKHLITATGQRVTLRCSPRSGDLSVYWYQQSLDQGLQFLIQYYNGEERAKGNILERFSAQQFPDLHSELNLSSLELGDSALYFCASSVVSTARNQPQHFGDGTRLSIL.

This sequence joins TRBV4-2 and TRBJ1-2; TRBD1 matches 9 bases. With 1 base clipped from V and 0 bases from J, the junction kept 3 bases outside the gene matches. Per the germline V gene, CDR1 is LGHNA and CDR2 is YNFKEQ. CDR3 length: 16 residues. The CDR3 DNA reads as TGTGCCAGCAGCCAAGCTGGGACAGGGACTAACTATGGCTACACCTTC. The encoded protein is CASSQAGTGTNYGYTF.

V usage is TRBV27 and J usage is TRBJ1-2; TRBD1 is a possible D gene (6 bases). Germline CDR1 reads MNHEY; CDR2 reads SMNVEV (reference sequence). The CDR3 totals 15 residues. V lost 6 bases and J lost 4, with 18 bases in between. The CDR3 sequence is CASRPGQLKSYGYTF. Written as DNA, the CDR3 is TGTGCCAGCAGACCCGGACAGTTGAAGTCCTATGGCTACACCTTC.

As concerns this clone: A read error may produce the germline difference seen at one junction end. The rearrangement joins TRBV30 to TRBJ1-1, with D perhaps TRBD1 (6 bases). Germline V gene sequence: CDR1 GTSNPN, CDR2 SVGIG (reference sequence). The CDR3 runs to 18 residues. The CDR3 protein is CARSSLGGLGDLNTEAFF. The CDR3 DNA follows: TGTGCCCGGAGTAGTTTGGGGGGGCTTGGGGATTTAAACACTGAAGCTTTCTTT.

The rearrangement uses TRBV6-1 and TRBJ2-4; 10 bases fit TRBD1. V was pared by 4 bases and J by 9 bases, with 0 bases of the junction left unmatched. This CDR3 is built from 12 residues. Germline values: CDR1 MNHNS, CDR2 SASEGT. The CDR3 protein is CASSGQGAIQYF. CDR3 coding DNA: TGTGCCAGCAGTGGACAGGGGGCCATTCAGTACTTC.

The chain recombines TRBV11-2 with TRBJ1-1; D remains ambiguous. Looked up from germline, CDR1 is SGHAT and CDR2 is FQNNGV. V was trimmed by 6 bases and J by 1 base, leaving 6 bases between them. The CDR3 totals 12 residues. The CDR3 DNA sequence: TGTGCCAGCAGTTACTCGAACACTGAAGCTTTCTTT. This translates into CASSYSNTEAFF.

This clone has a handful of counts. CDR3 in DNA: TGTGCCAGCATAACGGGACTAGCGGATTCCTACGAGCAGTACTTC. Protein: CASITGLADSYEQYF. The chain links TRBV21-1 to TRBJ2-7; the table's D call, TRBD2, was not checked against the DNA. TRBV21-1 is assigned pseudogene status. The CDR3 is 15 amino acids.

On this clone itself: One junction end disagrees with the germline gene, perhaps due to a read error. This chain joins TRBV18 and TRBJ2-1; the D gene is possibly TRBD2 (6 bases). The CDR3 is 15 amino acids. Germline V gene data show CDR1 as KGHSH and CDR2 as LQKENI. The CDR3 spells CATSTVEGIGNEQFF. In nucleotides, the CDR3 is TGTGCCACCTCAACCGTGGAGGGGATTGGTAATGAGCAGTTCTTC.

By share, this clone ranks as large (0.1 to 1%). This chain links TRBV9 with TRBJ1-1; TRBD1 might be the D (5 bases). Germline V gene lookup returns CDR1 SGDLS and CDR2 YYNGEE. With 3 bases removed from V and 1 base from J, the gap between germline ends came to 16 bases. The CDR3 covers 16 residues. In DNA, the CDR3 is TGTGCCAGCAGCGAGGTAAGGGGCGCGCCGAACACTGAAGCTTTCTTT. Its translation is CASSEVRGAPNTEAFF.

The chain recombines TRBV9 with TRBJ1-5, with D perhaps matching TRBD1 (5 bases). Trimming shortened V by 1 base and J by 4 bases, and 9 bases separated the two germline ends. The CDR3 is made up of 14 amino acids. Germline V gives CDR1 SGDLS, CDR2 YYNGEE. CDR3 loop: CASSVSGYNQPQHF. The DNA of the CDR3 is TGTGCCAGCAGCGTATCAGGGTATAATCAGCCCCAGCATTTT.

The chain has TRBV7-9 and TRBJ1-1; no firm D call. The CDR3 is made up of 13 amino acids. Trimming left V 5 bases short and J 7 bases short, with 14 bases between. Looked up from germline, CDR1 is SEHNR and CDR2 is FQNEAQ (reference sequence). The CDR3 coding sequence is TGTGCCAGCAGCATTAACCCCGGGGTTGAAGCTTTCTTT. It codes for CASSINPGVEAFF.

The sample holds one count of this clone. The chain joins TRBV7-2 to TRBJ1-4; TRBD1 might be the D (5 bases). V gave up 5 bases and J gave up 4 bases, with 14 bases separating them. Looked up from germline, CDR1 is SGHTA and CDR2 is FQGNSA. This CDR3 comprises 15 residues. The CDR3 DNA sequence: TGTGCCAGCAGCCCCGTGGTGCAGGGTAATGAAAAACTGTTTTTT. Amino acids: CASSPVVQGNEKLFF. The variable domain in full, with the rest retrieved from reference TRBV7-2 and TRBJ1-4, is GAGVSQSPSNKVTEKGKDVELRCDPISGHTALYWYRQSLGQGLEFLIYFQGNSAPDKSGLPSDRFSAERTGGSVSTLTIQRTQQEDSAVYLCASSPVVQGNEKLFFGSGTQLSVL.

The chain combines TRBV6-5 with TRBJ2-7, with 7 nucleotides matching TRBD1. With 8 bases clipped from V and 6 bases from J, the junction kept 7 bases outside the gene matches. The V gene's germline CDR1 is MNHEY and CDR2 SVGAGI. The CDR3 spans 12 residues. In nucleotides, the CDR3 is TGTGCCAGCGGGACAGTAAGGGGCGAGCAGTACGTC. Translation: CASGTVRGEQYV.

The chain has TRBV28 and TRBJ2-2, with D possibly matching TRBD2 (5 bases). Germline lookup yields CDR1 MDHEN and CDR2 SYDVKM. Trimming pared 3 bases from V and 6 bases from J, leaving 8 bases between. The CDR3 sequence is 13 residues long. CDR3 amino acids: CASSFGVSGELFF. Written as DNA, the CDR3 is TGTGCCAGCAGTTTCGGGGTCTCCGGGGAGCTGTTTTTT. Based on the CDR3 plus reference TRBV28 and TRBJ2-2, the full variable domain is DVKVTQSSRYLVKRTGEKVFLECVQDMDHENMFWYRQDPGLGLRLIYFSYDVKMKEKGDIPEGYSVSREKKERFSLILESASTNQTSMYLCASSFGVSGELFFGEGSRLTVL.

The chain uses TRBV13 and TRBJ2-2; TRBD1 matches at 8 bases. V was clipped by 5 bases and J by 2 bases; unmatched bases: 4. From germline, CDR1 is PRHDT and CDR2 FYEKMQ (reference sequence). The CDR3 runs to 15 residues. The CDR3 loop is CASSLGQDNTGELFF. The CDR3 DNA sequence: TGTGCCAGCAGCCTGGGACAGGACAACACCGGGGAGCTGTTTTTT.

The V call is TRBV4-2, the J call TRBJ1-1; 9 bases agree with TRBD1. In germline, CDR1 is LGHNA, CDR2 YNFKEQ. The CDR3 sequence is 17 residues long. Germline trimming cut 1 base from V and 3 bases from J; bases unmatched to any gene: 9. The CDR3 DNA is TGTGCCAGCAGCCAAGTAGGGGGGACAGGGCCAGACACTGAAGCTTTCTTT. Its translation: CASSQVGGTGPDTEAFF.

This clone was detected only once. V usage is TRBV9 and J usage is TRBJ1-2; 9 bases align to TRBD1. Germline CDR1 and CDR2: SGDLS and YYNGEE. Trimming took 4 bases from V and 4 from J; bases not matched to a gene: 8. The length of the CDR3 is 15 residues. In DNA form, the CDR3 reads TGTGCCAGCAGCCCAGACAGGGGGAATATCTATGGCTACACCTTC. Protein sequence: CASSPDRGNIYGYTF. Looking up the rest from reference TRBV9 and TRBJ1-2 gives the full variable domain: DSGVTQTPKHLITATGQRVTLRCSPRSGDLSVYWYQQSLDQGLQFLIQYYNGEERAKGNILERFSAQQFPDLHSELNLSSLELGDSALYFCASSPDRGNIYGYTFGSGTRLTVV.

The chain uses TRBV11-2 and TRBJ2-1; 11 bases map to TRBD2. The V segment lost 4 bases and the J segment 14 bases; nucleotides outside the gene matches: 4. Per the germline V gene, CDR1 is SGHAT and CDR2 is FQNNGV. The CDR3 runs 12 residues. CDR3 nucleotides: TGTGCCAGCAGCTCCGTTAGCGGGAGGGAGTTCTTC. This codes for CASSSVSGREFF.

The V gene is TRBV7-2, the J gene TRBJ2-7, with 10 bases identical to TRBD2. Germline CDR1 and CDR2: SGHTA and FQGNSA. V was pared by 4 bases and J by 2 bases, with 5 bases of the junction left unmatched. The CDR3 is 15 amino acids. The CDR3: CASSSLAGAPYEQYV. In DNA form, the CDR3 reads TGTGCCAGCAGCTCTCTAGCGGGGGCCCCCTACGAGCAGTACGTC.

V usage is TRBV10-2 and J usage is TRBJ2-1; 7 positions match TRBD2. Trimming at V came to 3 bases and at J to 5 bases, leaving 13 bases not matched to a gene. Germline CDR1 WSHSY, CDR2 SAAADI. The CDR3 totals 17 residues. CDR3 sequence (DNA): TGCGCCAGCAGTGAATCCACGGCTAGCGGCCCGAACAATGAGCAGTTCTTC. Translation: CASSESTASGPNNEQFF.